Detailed here is one T cell receptor (beta chain). This sample is drawn from a study of blood T cell repertoires in COVID-19. Across the whole study: Italy, Spain and the United States were the sources of the convalescent and acute COVID-19 samples. The analysed material was cDNA or gDNA that came from T cells, B-cell-depleted T cells, or PBMCs.

The CDR3 loop spans 16 amino acids. Authors' methods: Amplification with reference gene primers provided the estimates of nucleated cell counts. The protocol was immunoSEQ multiplex PCR, while the TCRdb copy is restricted to in-frame clones and leaves out a portion. The DNA was the basis for D and trimming; V, J and clone size are from that table. The sample has about 240,000 clones; around nine tenths are singletons. The clonotype comes from a woman between 65 and 79 years old with active or convalescent COVID-19. Input material: peripheral blood. The chain uses TRBV21-1 and TRBJ2-1; the table calls TRBD1, which could not be checked here. TRBV21-1 is annotated as a pseudogene. The chain's CDR3 is CASSSSGTHNGDEQFF. The CDR3 nucleotides read TGTGCCAGCAGTTCCTCCGGGACACACAACGGGGATGAGCAGTTCTTC.